Below are 21 T cell receptor beta chains sequenced from a single sample in a study of molecular identifiers for immune sequencing clone quantification. TCRdb recomputed calls from the PCR reads with MiXCR, one row per CDR3 protein. The sample lists 100,000 or so distinct CDR3 sequences, roughly a third seen once, with about 4.2% in the top ten. Sequenced sample: naive CD8+ T cells from blood, with Jurkat cell RNA spiked in. Subset described: FACS-sorted CD8+CD4-CCR7+CD45RA+ naive T cells. These receptors were taken from a human donor in good health. Some libraries in this study had Jurkat cell RNA spiked in.

As concerns this clonotype: Given the absence of the conserved phenylalanine or tryptophan at the CDR3 end, a read error is likely. V and J are TRBV13 and TRBJ2-3; 7 bases agree with TRBD1. V was clipped by 1 base and J by 2 bases; unmatched bases: 12. The CDR3 length is 18 residues. The germline gives CDR1 PRHDT, CDR2 FYEKMQ (reference sequence). The CDR3 loop reads CASSLEDHRDRDTDTQYL. CDR3 DNA: TGTGCCAGCAGCTTAGAGGACCACCGGGACAGAGACACAGATACGCAGTATCTT.

The J gene is TRBJ1-5, the V gene TRBV2; 7 nucleotides agree with TRBD1. The CDR3 covers 15 residues. Germline lookup yields CDR1 SNHLY and CDR2 FYNNEI. V dropped 4 bases and J dropped 6; count of bases not matched to a gene: 9. This CDR3 reads CASSVSGQGGQPQHF. The CDR3 DNA reads as TGTGCCAGCAGTGTTTCGGGTCAGGGGGGTCAGCCCCAGCATTTT.

With respect to this clonotype: An end of the junction differs from the germline gene, which may be a read error. This chain uses TRBV6-4 with TRBJ2-3; 7 bases match TRBD1. Germline V gene sequence: CDR1 MRHNA, CDR2 SNTAGT. The CDR3 contains 15 residues. The CDR3, as DNA: TGTGCCAGCAGGGAAGCCGGGACAGCCACAGATATGCAGTATTTT. Protein sequence: CASREAGTATDMQYF.

The V call is TRBV12-3 or TRBV12-4, the J call TRBJ2-5, with D perhaps matching TRBD2 (6 bases). With 4 bases removed from V and 5 bases from J, the gap between germline ends came to 17 bases. The length of the CDR3 is 15 residues. CDR3 loop: CASSWGDRGRETQYF. The DNA of the CDR3 is TGTGCCAGCAGTTGGGGGGACCGTGGCCGGGAGACCCAGTACTTC.

This clonotype was picked up many times. The chain couples TRBV4-1 to TRBJ2-3, with 8 bases identical to TRBD2. The germline V gene has CDR1 MGHRA and CDR2 YSYEKL. With V trimmed by 3 bases and J by 4 bases, 3 bases remained unmatched. CDR3 length equals 14 residues. The CDR3 region has the DNA TGCGCCAGCAGCCATGGCGGGAGGCCAGATACGCAGTATTTT. Translating gives CASSHGGRPDTQYF.

This chain uses TRBV20-1 with TRBJ2-1, with 7 bases aligning to TRBD2. This CDR3 region has 14 residues. The V gene's germline CDR1 is DFQATT and CDR2 SNEGSKA (reference sequence). V was pared by 4 bases and J by 3 bases, with 6 bases of the junction left unmatched. The chain's CDR3 is CSAKGGSVYNEQFF. Here the CDR3 DNA reads TGCAGTGCTAAGGGCGGGAGTGTCTACAATGAGCAGTTCTTC.

This clonotype has a count of ten or more. The rearrangement joins TRBV9 to TRBJ1-3, with 7 bases aligning to TRBD1. Trimming took 3 bases from V and 0 from J; bases not matched to a gene: 12. The CDR3 is made up of 18 amino acids. Germline V gene data show CDR1 as SGDLS and CDR2 as YYNGEE. The CDR3: CASSDAPREGASGNTIYF. In DNA, the CDR3 is TGTGCCAGCAGCGACGCCCCAAGAGAGGGGGCCTCTGGAAACACCATATATTTT.

The genes are TRBV18 and TRBJ2-1; D gene unclear. Germline-derived CDR1 and CDR2 are KGHSH and LQKENI. V was cut by 0 bases and J by 7 bases, with 16 bases left in between. The CDR3 is 16 residues long. The CDR3 region is CASSPPPYLVQNEQFF. CDR3 coding DNA: TGTGCCAGCTCACCACCGCCTTATCTAGTCCAAAATGAGCAGTTCTTC.

Worth noting for this clonotype: This sequence may be a read error, since a much larger clone differs from it by one base. Likely a read error: the CDR3 ends without its conserved phenylalanine or tryptophan. V is TRBV7-9 and J is TRBJ2-4; D is unresolved. Trimming removed 4 bases at V and 0 bases at J, with 7 bases between. CDR1 is SEHNR and CDR2 is FQNEAQ in the germline V gene (reference sequence). CDR3 length: 14 amino acids. The CDR3, as DNA: TGTGCCAGCAGCTCCTGGGGAGCCAAAAACATTCAGTACATC. This codes for CASSSWGAKNIQYI.

This clonotype was counted many times. The chain joins TRBV12-3 or TRBV12-4 to TRBJ2-2, with 7 positions matching TRBD2. V was pared by 1 base and J by 1 base, with 3 bases of the junction left unmatched. The CDR3 sequence is 16 residues long. The CDR3 coding sequence is TGTGCCAGCAGTTTAGGGGAGGGAGGGAACACCGGGGAGCTGTTTTTT. Translated, it gives CASSLGEGGNTGELFF.

As regards this clonotype: This clone may be a read error of a much larger clone one base away. The chain couples TRBV6-2 or TRBV6-3 to TRBJ1-5; 8 bases align to TRBD1. The V gene's germline CDR1 is MNHEY and CDR2 SVGEGT. The CDR3 covers 15 residues. The DNA of the CDR3 is TGTGCCTGCAGTCTCCCGGACAGGGGCAATCAGCCCCAGCATTTT. As protein: CACSLPDRGNQPQHF.

The V call is TRBV9, the J call TRBJ2-2, with 11 bases that match TRBD1. J gave up 5 bases and V 5 bases, and 8 bases lay outside the gene matches. This CDR3 is built from 16 residues. Germline V CDR1 and CDR2: SGDLS, YYNGEE. The CDR3 nucleotides are TGTGCCAGCAGTCCTCCGGGACAGGGGGTTACCGGGGAGCTGTTTTTT. Amino acid sequence: CASSPPGQGVTGELFF.

This clonotype was seen at least ten times. The genes are TRBV7-9 and TRBJ2-5; 11 positions match TRBD2. Losses at the gene ends were 2 bases for V and 2 bases for J; bases not matched to a gene: 10. The CDR3 is 18 amino acids. Germline lookup yields CDR1 SEHNR and CDR2 FQNEAQ (reference sequence). CDR3 protein: CASSLPSGLAALQETQYF. The CDR3 nucleotides are TGTGCCAGCAGCTTACCCTCGGGACTAGCGGCGTTACAAGAGACCCAGTACTTC.

This clonotype was observed a few times. The V and J genes are TRBV20-1 and TRBJ2-1; 7 bases are a match to TRBD1. The germline gives CDR1 DFQATT, CDR2 SNEGSKA (reference sequence). The J segment lost 6 bases and the V segment lost 6 bases, leaving 11 bases of the junction unmatched. The CDR3 has 14 amino acids. CDR3 sequence: CSAEQGMPSNEQFF. The CDR3 nucleotides are TGCAGTGCGGAACAGGGGATGCCCTCCAATGAGCAGTTCTTC.

This clonotype has a handful of counts. V and J are TRBV24-1 and TRBJ2-3, with 9 bases matching TRBD1. Germline V gene sequence: CDR1 KGHDR, CDR2 SFDVKD. V shed 5 bases and J 5 bases; nucleotides not matched to a gene: 10. The CDR3 consists of 16 residues. The CDR3 region is CATSVTGQGILDTQYF. CDR3 in DNA: TGTGCCACCAGTGTAACGGGACAGGGCATATTAGATACGCAGTATTTT.

The chain couples TRBV6-2 or TRBV6-3 to TRBJ2-1; 7 nucleotides line up with TRBD2. V was pared by 5 bases and J by 5 bases, with 6 bases of the junction left unmatched. CDR3 size: 14 residues. Germline V CDR1 and CDR2: MNHEY, SVGEGT. DNA of the CDR3: TGTGCCAGCAGTAAAATGGGGACTAACAATGAGCAGTTCTTC. Encoded protein: CASSKMGTNNEQFF.

This clonotype was picked up a small number of times. The chain carries TRBV9 and TRBJ1-4, with a tentative D call TRBD1 (5 bases). Germline V gene sequence: CDR1 SGDLS, CDR2 YYNGEE. Trimming took 3 bases from V and 0 from J, leaving 15 bases between them. This CDR3 region has 17 residues. In nucleotides, the CDR3 is TGTGCCAGCAGCGGCACATCCGACAGCGCAACTAATGAAAAACTGTTTTTT. This gives the protein CASSGTSDSATNEKLFF.

This clonotype was seen more than once but under ten times. The rearrangement links TRBV12-3 or TRBV12-4 to TRBJ2-7, with D perhaps TRBD2 (6 bases). V was trimmed by 3 bases and J by 10 bases, leaving 13 bases between them. The CDR3 runs to 12 residues. CDR3: CASSFGTSDQYF. The CDR3, as DNA: TGTGCCAGCAGTTTCGGGACTTCGGACCAGTACTTC.

Concerning this clonotype: Since no conserved phenylalanine or tryptophan closes the CDR3, a read error is the likely cause. The gene calls are TRBV12-3 or TRBV12-4 and TRBJ1-6, with a weak D call TRBD1 (5 bases). This CDR3 is 14 amino acids long. The V end lost 6 bases, the J end lost 10 bases, and 16 bases lay between the germline ends. CDR3 in amino acids: CASSDSTSKSPLHL. The CDR3 coding sequence is TGTGCCAGCAGCGACAGTACGAGCAAATCACCCCTCCACTTA.

This clonotype was counted once. One junction end disagrees with the germline gene, perhaps due to a read error. The chain couples TRBV6-5 to TRBJ2-2; possible D gene TRBD2, 5 bases. From germline, CDR1 is MNHEY and CDR2 SVGAGI. The CDR3 sequence is 13 residues long. The CDR3 here is CASSYGPPGEPFF. In DNA, the CDR3 is TGTGCCAGCAGTTACGGCCCCCCCGGGGAGCCGTTTTTT.

This clonotype was seen ten or more times. The chain is built from TRBV27 and TRBJ1-5, with D perhaps TRBD1 (5 bases). The germline gives CDR1 MNHEY, CDR2 SMNVEV (reference sequence). The CDR3 is 13 amino acids. V was pared by 3 bases and J by 10 bases, with 13 bases between. CDR3 protein: CASSLGPALPQHF. DNA for the CDR3: TGTGCCAGCAGTTTGGGGCCGGCCCTACCCCAGCATTTT.